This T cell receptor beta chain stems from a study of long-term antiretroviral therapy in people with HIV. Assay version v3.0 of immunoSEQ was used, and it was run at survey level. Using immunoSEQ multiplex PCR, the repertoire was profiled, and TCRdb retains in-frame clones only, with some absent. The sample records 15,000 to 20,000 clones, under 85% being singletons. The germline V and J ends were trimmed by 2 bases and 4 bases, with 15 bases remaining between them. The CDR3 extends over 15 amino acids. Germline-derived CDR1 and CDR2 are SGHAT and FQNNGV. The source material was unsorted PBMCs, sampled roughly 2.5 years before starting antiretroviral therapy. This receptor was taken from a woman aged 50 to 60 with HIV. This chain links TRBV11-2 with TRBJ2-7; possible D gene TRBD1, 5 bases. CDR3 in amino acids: CASSLNRSPLYEQYF. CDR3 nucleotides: TGTGCCAGCAGCTTAAACAGGTCCCCTTTATACGAGCAGTACTTC.